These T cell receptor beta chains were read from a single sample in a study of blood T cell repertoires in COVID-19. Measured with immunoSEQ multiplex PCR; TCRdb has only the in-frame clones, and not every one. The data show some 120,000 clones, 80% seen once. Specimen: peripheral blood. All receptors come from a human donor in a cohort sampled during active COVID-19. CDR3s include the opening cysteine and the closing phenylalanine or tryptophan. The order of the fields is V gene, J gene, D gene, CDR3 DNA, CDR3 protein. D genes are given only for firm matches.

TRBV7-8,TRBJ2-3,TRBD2,TGTGCCAGCAGCTTAAGACTAGCGGGAGATACGCAGTATTTT,CASSLRLAGDTQYF
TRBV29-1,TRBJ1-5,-,TGCAGCGTTGAGAGCGTTACTCACGGCATCCAGCCCCAGCATTTT,CSVESVTHGIQPQHF
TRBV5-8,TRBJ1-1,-,TGTGCCAGCAGCTTAACCACAGGCAATTCGCCGACCGCCACTGAAGCTTTCTTT,CASSLTTGNSPTATEAFF
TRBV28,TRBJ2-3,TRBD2,TGTGCCAGCAGCCCCGGACTAGAGGGAGATACGCAGTATTTT,CASSPGLEGDTQYF
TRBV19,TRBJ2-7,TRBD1,TGTGCCAGTAGGGTTGGGACAGGGCCTTACGAGCAGTACTTC,CASRVGTGPYEQYF
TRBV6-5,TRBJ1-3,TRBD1,TGTGCCAGCAGTCAGGGGGAAGCTGGAAACACCATATATTTT,CASSQGEAGNTIYF
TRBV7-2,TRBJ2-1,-,TGTGCCAGCAGCCCCCTGGGGCCGTTCCCCAATGAGCAGTTCTTC,CASSPLGPFPNEQFF
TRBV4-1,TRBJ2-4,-,TGCGCCAGCAGCCCTGGCGGGGCAGGGACCAAAAACATTCAGTACTTC,CASSPGGAGTKNIQYF
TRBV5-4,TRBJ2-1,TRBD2,TGTGCCAGCAGTCCAACTAGCGGGAGCCGCCATGAGCAGTTCTTC,CASSPTSGSRHEQFF
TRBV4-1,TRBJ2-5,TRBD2,TGCGCCAGCAGCCAAGAACCTAGCGGGGGACGCATGCAAGAGACCCAGTACTTC,CASSQEPSGGRMQETQYF